The 14 T cell receptor beta chains listed next were all sequenced from one sample in a study of blood T cell repertoires in COVID-19. TCRdb's table, derived via immunoSEQ multiplex PCR, lists solely in-frame clones and lacks some. The data contain under 95,000 clones, 85% to 90% of them singletons. The source material was peripheral blood. These TCRs come from an older man in a cohort sampled during active COVID-19.

CDR3 in DNA: TGTGCCAGCAGCCATCGACAGGGAACTAATGAAAAACTGTTTTTT. This sequence encodes CASSHRQGTNEKLFF. The chain recombines TRBV6-2 or TRBV6-3 with TRBJ1-4; TRBD1 matches at 7 bases. CDR1 and CDR2 from the germline V gene are MNHEY and SVGEGT. The length of the CDR3 is 15 residues. J gave up 1 base and V 6 bases, and 5 bases lay outside the gene matches.

The J gene is TRBJ1-3, the V gene TRBV5-6, with D possibly matching TRBD1 (5 bases). The CDR3 covers 15 residues. V dropped 4 bases and J dropped 0 bases, with 11 bases sitting between them. Germline-derived CDR1 and CDR2 are SGHDT and YYEEEE. CDR3 loop: CASSRPDSSGNTIYF. Written as DNA, the CDR3 is TGTGCCAGCAGCCGCCCCGACAGCTCTGGAAACACCATATATTTT.

This clone was seen a handful of times. The chain combines TRBV4-1 with TRBJ1-3; 7 positions agree with TRBD1. This CDR3 spans 15 amino acids. J was trimmed by 6 bases and V by 4 bases; bases with no gene match: 9. The germline V gene has CDR1 MGHRA and CDR2 YSYEKL. The CDR3 DNA sequence: TGCGCCAGCAGCCTACCCGGGACAGATTTAAACACCATATATTTT. It encodes CASSLPGTDLNTIYF.

This clone was counted between two and nine times. This rearrangement joins TRBV29-1 to TRBJ2-3, with 10 bases matching TRBD1. Germline CDR1 reads SQVTM; CDR2 reads ANQGSEA. This CDR3 is built from 13 residues. V dropped 7 bases and J dropped 5; count of bases not matched to a gene: 6. The CDR3 nucleotides read TGCAGCGAACGACAGGGGGCCGGAGATACGCAGTATTTT. Its protein product is CSERQGAGDTQYF.

The V gene is TRBV7-2, the J gene TRBJ2-3, with a tentative D call TRBD2 (5 bases). The germline V gene has CDR1 SGHTA and CDR2 FQGNSA. This CDR3 region has 14 residues. V dropped 5 bases and J dropped 2 bases, with 11 bases sitting between them. The CDR3 DNA is TGTGCCAGCAGCCAGGACTCTTACACAGATACGCAGTATTTT. Its translation: CASSQDSYTDTQYF.

This chain links TRBV27 with TRBJ2-7; TRBD2 matches at 15 bases. The V gene's germline CDR1 is MNHEY and CDR2 SMNVEV (reference sequence). The CDR3 runs 17 residues. V gave up 3 bases and J gave up 2 bases; unmatched junction bases: 5. CDR3 sequence reads: CASSLRTSGGGAYEQYF. The CDR3 DNA is TGTGCCAGCAGTTTGAGGACTAGCGGGGGGGGAGCCTACGAGCAGTACTTC.

The chain employs TRBV7-9 and TRBJ2-1, with D possibly matching TRBD1 (6 bases). This CDR3 has 16 amino acids. The germline V and J ends were trimmed by 5 bases and 7 bases, with 21 bases remaining between them. Germline CDR1 and CDR2: SEHNR and FQNEAQ (reference sequence). The CDR3: CASSPQGHVSKNEQFF. CDR3 nucleotides: TGTGCCAGCAGCCCACAGGGCCACGTCTCTAAGAATGAGCAGTTCTTC.

The chain uses TRBV7-9 and TRBJ2-5; D remains ambiguous. The CDR3 consists of 15 residues. The germline V gene has CDR1 SEHNR and CDR2 FQNEAQ (reference sequence). V was cut by 2 bases and J by 1 base, with 11 bases left in between. This CDR3 reads CASSLFTSLQETQYF. CDR3 DNA sequence: TGTGCCAGCAGCTTATTTACATCCCTCCAAGAGACCCAGTACTTC.

This chain uses TRBV7-2 with TRBJ2-3, with 7 positions matching TRBD2. The V gene's germline CDR1 is SGHTA and CDR2 FQGNSA. CDR3 length equals 15 residues. With V trimmed by 6 bases and J by 5 bases, 11 bases remained unmatched. CDR3 loop: CASRENRGVRDTQYF. The DNA for the CDR3 is TGTGCCAGCAGAGAGAACCGGGGGGTGAGAGATACGCAGTATTTT.

V usage is TRBV27 and J usage is TRBJ2-7; D is perhaps TRBD1 (5 bases). Germline V gene sequence: CDR1 MNHEY, CDR2 SMNVEV (reference sequence). The CDR3 has 14 amino acids. The V gene lost 1 base and the J gene lost 3 bases, with 10 bases spanning the gap. In DNA, the CDR3 is TGTGCCAGCAGTTTATTAGGGGCGGTCTACGAGCAGTACTTC. Translating it yields CASSLLGAVYEQYF.

The V call is TRBV7-9, the J call TRBJ2-3; 8 nucleotides match TRBD2. Germline CDR1 reads SEHNR; CDR2 reads FQNEAQ (reference sequence). The CDR3 is 15 residues long. Losses at the gene ends were 4 bases for V and 5 bases for J; bases not matched to a gene: 8. In nucleotides, the CDR3 is TGTGCCAGCAGCTACTTCGGGGGGGCCCAAGATACGCAGTATTTT. Protein product: CASSYFGGAQDTQYF. Using reference TRBV7-9 and TRBJ2-3 for the parts outside the CDR3, the full variable domain is DTGVSQNPRHKITKRGQNVTFRCDPISEHNRLYWYRQTLGQGPEFLTYFQNEAQLEKSRLLSDRFSAERPKGSFSTLEIQRTEQGDSAMYLCASSYFGGAQDTQYFGPGTRLTVL.

The V call is TRBV7-2, the J call TRBJ1-1; possibly TRBD1 for D (5 bases). V gave up 1 base and J gave up 4 bases, with 7 bases separating them. There are 13 residues in the CDR3. CDR1 SGHTA and CDR2 FQGNSA come from the germline V gene. The CDR3 protein is CASSLGGGTEAFF. DNA for the CDR3: TGTGCCAGCAGCTTAGGCGGGGGCACTGAAGCTTTCTTT.

The genes are TRBV28 and TRBJ2-3, with D possibly matching TRBD1 (6 bases). V was shortened by 2 bases and J by 2 bases, with 14 bases between the two germline ends. CDR1 MDHEN and CDR2 SYDVKM come from the germline V gene. The CDR3 covers 16 residues. CDR3 nucleotides: TGTGCCAGCAGTTTAGTACAGGGATTTGTCACAGATACGCAGTATTTT. Protein: CASSLVQGFVTDTQYF.

The rearrangement joins TRBV6-1 to TRBJ1-6; possible D gene TRBD1, 6 bases. Per germline, CDR1 MNHNS and CDR2 SASEGT. V lost 2 bases and J 9 bases, leaving 11 bases between the germline ends. This CDR3 has 14 amino acids. The CDR3 DNA follows: TGTGCCAGCAGTGAAAGGCCAGGGGTTTCACCCCTCCACTTT. Residues: CASSERPGVSPLHF.